This T cell receptor beta chain is from a study of chemoradiotherapy in HPV16-positive cancers. Study-wide background: Candidate HPV-specific T-cell clones and common TCR motifs came from functional assays in a couple of HPV16-positive patients.

Germline V gene data show CDR1 as KGHSH and CDR2 as LQKENI. This CDR3 comprises 15 residues. V was cut by 4 bases and J by 7 bases, with 16 bases left in between. Sequenced by immunoSEQ multiplex PCR; TCRdb stores in-frame clones only, minus some. The top ten clones hold roughly 3.6% of a sample with some 890 clones, 92% of them seen once. Sequenced material: tumor tissue, taken from a patient who underwent chemoradiotherapy. The chain is built from TRBV18 and TRBJ1-4, with a possible D match to TRBD1 (5 bases). This TCR came from a human donor with HPV-associated anogenital cancer. CDR3: CASSLHTGGGEKLFF. The CDR3 region has the DNA TGTGCCAGCTCACTCCACACCGGGGGAGGTGAAAAACTGTTTTTT.